The following is a TCR beta chain sequence with its context. In the study's own analysis: It was from reference gene primer amplification that nucleated cell counts were estimated. The table came from immunoSEQ multiplex PCR; TCRdb's copy has only in-frame clones and leaves some out. For V, J and clone size, that table is used; D and trimming come from the DNA. The sample lists 200,000 to 250,000 clones, under 90% occurring once. This sample was taken from a study of blood T cell repertoires in COVID-19. The wider study: The origin of the acute and convalescent COVID-19 samples was the United States, Italy and Spain. In each case, the material was cDNA or gDNA derived from T cells, B-cell-depleted T cells, or PBMCs.

The CDR3 length is 15 residues. The V gene lost 0 bases and the J gene lost 5 bases, with 12 bases spanning the gap. Germline CDR1 and CDR2: SGHRS and YFSETQ. The source material was peripheral blood. This sequence was found in a man aged 55 to 70 who had recovered from COVID-19. This chain joins TRBV5-1 and TRBJ2-1, with D possibly matching TRBD2 (6 bases). This CDR3 is CASSLEGLYNNEQFF. CDR3 DNA: TGCGCCAGCAGCTTGGAGGGACTGTACAACAATGAGCAGTTCTTC. Variable domain in full (rest from reference TRBV5-1 and TRBJ2-1): KAGVTQTPRYLIKTRGQQVTLSCSPISGHRSVSWYQQTPGQGLQFLFEYFSETQRNKGNFPGRFSGRQFSNSRSEMNVSTLELGDSALYLCASSLEGLYNNEQFFGPGTRLTVL.